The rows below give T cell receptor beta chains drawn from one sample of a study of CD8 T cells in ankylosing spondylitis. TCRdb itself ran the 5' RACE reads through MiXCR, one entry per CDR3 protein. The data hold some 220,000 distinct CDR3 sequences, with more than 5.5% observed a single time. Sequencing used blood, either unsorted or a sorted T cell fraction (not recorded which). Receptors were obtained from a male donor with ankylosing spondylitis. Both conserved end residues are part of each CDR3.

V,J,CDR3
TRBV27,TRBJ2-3,CASNRGTAGDTQYF
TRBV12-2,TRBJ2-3,CASRFKLLSTDTQYF
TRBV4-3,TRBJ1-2,CASSQELQGAYYGYTF
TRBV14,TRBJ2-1,CASSPLKGSNEQFF
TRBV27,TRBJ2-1,CASSVRGAEGQFF
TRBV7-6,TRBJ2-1,CASRPGLAESGSYNEQFF
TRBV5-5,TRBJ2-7,CASSSDTLYEQYF
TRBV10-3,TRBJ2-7,CAITVAKGPSYEQYF
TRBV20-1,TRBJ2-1,CSARTVSSYNEQFF
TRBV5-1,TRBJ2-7,CASSLADDYEQYF
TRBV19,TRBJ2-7,CASSIARGASYEQYF
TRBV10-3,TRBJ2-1,CAIRLRDPFKGEYNEQFF
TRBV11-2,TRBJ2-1,CASSPRDFNEQFF
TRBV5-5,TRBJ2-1,CASSLDAQRRNEQFF
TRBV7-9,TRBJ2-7,CASSLAGGFSTSYEQYF
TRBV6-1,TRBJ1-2,CASTLGRGIGYGYTF
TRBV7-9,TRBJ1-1,CASSLVVGSTEAFF
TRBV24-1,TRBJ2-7,CATSDPPGGSGNEQYF
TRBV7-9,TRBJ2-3,CASALVPTDTQYF
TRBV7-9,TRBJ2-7,CASSLAGAFVEQYF
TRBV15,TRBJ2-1,CATSRDRERHSYNEQFF
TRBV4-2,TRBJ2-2,CASSQFLGGEANTGELFF
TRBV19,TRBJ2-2,CASSTFGHGELFF
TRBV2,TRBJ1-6,CATCPGPSSYNSPLHF
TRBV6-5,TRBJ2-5,CASSSTGGHQETQYF
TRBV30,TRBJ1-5,CAWSEGAGSNQPQHF
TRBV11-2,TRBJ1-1,CASSNPGWGTEAFF
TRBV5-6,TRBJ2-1,CASSLALAGWLGQFF
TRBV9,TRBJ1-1,CASSTGTKTEAFF
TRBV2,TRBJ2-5,CAREDRSRGTQYF
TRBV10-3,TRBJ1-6,CAISPGGVSSPLHF
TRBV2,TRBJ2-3,CASVRGSTNTQYF
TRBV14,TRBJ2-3,CASSQGGGALLDTQYF
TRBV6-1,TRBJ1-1,CASSVLGANTEAFF
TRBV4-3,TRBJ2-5,CASSQWLAASPQQETQYF
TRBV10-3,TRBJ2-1,CAISETPYGSSRNEQFF
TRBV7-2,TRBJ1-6,CASSVGTPARISPLHF
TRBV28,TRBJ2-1,CASSFRGTAYNEQFF
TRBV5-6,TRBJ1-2,CASRMAGGYGYTF
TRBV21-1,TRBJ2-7,CASSKLQASYEQYF
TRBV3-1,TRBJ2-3,CASSLQGFSTDTQYF
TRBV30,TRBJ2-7,CAWNFGGELYEQYF
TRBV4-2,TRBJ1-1,CASSQTGEAFF
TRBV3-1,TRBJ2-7,CASSPSSDFPYEQYF
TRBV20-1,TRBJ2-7,CSAGRGPLEQYF
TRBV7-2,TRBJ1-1,CASSFGTANTEAFF
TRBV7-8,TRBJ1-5,CASSLSANQPQHF
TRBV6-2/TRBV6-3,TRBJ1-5,CASSYDRVYQPQHF
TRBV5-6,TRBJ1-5,CASSSGGEHQPQHF
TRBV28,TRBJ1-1,CASSSHRGPNTEAFF
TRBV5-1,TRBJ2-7,CASSLGSDSGTYEQYF
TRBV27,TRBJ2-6,CASSYSSGANVLTF
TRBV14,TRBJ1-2,CASSPTPFAGAYGYTF
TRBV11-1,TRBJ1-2,CASSLATAPLPGTYYGYTF
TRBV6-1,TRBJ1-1,CASGARYRTEAFF
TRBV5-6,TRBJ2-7,CASSLVSGRVAEQYF
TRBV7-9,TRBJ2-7,CASSPRTRDEQYF